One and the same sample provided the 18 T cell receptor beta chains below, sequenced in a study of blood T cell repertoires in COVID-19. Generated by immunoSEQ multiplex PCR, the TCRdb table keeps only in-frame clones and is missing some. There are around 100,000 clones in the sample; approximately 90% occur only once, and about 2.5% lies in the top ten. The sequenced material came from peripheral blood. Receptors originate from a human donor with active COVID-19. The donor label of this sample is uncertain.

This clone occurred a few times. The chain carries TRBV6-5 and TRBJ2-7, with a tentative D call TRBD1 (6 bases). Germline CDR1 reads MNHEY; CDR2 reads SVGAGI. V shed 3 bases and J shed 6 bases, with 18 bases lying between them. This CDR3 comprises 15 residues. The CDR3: CASSYGGRRGSEQYF. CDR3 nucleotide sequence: TGTGCCAGCAGTTATGGGGGCCGCCGGGGCTCCGAGCAGTACTTC.

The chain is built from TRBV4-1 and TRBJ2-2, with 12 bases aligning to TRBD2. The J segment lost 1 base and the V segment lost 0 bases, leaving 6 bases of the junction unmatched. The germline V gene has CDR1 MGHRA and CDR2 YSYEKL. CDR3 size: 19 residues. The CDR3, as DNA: TGCGCCAGCAGCCAAGAGTCTAGCGGGGGGGAGTGGAACACCGGGGAGCTGTTTTTT. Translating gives CASSQESSGGEWNTGELFF.

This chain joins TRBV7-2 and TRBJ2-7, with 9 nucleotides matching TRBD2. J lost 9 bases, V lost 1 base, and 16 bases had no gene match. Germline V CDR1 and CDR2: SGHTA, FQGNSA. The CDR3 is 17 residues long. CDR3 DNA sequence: TGTGCCAGCAGCTTAGGGGCTAGCGGGGACTACTCGAATGGGCAGTACTTC. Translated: CASSLGASGDYSNGQYF.

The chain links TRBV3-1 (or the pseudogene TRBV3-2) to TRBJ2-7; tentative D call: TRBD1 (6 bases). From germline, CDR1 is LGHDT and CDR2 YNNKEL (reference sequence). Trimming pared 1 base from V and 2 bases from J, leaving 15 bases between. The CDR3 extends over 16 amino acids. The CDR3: CASSQGQGAGAYEQYF. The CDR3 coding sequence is TGTGCCAGCAGCCAAGGCCAAGGGGCAGGGGCCTACGAGCAGTACTTC.

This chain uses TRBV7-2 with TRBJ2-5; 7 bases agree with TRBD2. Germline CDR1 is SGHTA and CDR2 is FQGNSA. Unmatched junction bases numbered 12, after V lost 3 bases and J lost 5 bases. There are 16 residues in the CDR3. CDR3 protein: CASSFGSPQLAETQYF. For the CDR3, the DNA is TGTGCCAGCAGCTTTGGTTCGCCCCAACTAGCGGAGACCCAGTACTTC.

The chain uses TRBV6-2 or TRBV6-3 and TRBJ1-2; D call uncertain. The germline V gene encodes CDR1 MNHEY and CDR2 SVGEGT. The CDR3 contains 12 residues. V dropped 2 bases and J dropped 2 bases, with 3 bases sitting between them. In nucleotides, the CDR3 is TGTGCCAGCAGTTACGGCAACTATGGCTACACCTTC. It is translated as CASSYGNYGYTF.

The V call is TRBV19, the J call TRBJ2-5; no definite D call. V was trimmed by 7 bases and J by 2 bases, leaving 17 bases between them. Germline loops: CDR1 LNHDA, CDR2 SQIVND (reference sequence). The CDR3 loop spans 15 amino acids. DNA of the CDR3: TGTGCCAGTAAAACGTCGGGTGTTGGGCAAGAGACCCAGTACTTC. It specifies CASKTSGVGQETQYF.

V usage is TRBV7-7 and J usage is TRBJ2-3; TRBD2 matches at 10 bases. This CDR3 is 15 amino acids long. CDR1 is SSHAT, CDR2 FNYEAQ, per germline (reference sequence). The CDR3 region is CASAPASGGTDTQYF. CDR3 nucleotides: TGTGCTAGCGCCCCGGCTAGCGGGGGAACAGATACGCAGTATTTT.

CDR3 DNA: TGTGCCAGCAGCGTGGGCACAGGGTTTTCGGCTGAAGCTTTCTTT. Residues: CASSVGTGFSAEAFF. The chain employs TRBV9 and TRBJ1-1; perhaps TRBD1 as D (6 bases). Trimming pared 2 bases from V and 6 bases from J, leaving 17 bases between. The CDR3 is 15 amino acids. The V gene's germline CDR1 is SGDLS and CDR2 YYNGEE.

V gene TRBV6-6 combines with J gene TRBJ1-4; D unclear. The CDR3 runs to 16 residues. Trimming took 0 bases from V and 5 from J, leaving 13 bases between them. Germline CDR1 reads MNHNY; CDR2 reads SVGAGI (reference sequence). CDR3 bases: TGTGCCAGCAGTTACTCTGTGGAGGGTCCCAATGAAAAACTGTTTTTT. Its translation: CASSYSVEGPNEKLFF.

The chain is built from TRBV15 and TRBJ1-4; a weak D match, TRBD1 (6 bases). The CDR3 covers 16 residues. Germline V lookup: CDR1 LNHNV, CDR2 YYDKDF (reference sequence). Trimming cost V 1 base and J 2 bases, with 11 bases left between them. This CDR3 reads CATSRGGGATNEKLFF. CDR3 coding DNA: TGTGCCACCAGCAGAGGTGGGGGGGCTACTAATGAAAAACTGTTTTTT.

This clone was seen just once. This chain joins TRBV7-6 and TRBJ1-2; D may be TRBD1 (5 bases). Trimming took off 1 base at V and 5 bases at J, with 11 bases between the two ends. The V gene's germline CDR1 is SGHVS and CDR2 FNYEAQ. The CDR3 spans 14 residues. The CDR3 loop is CASSLVRGDYGYTF. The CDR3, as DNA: TGTGCCAGCAGCTTAGTCCGGGGGGATTATGGCTACACCTTC.

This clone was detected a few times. CDR3 DNA sequence: TGTGCCAGCAGTCAGACGAGGTCAGGGCGGGCTTTCTTT. Amino acid sequence: CASSQTRSGRAFF. The chain couples TRBV7-3 to TRBJ1-1; D possibly corresponds to TRBD1 (5 bases). CDR1 SGHTA and CDR2 FQGTGA come from the germline V gene. This CDR3 is 13 amino acids long. The V gene lost 6 bases and the J gene lost 11 bases, with 19 bases spanning the gap.

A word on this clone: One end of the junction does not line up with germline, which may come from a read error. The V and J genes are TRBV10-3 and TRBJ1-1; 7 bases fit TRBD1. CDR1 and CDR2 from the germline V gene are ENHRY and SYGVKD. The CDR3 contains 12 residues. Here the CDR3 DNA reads TGTGCCATCAGTTCCCCGGGACAGAGCTTTGTCTTT. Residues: CAISSPGQSFVF.

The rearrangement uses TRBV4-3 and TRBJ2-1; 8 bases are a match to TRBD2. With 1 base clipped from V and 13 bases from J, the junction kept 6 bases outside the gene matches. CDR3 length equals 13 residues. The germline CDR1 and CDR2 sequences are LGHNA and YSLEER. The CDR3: CASSQGRGGEQFF. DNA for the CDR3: TGCGCCAGCAGCCAAGGCCGGGGGGGTGAACAGTTCTTC.

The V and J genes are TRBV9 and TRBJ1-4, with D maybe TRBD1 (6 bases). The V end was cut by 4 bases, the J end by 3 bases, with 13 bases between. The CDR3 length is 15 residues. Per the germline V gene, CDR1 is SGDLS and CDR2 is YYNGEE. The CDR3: CASSPRGISNEKLFF. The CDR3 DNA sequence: TGTGCCAGCAGCCCTAGGGGGATATCTAATGAAAAACTGTTTTTT.

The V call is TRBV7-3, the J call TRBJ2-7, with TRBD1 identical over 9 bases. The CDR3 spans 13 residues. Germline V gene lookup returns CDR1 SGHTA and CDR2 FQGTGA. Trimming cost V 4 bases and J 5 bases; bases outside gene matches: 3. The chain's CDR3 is CASSWDREDEQYF. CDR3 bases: TGTGCCAGCAGCTGGGACAGGGAAGACGAGCAGTACTTC.

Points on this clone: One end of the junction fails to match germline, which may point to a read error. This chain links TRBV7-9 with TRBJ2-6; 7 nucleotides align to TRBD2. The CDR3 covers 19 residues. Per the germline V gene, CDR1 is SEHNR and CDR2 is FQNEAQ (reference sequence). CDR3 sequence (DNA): TGTGCCAGCAGCTTACGAACGACTAGCTGGGACTCTGGCGCCAACGTCCTGACTTTC. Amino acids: CASSLRTTSWDSGANVLTF.